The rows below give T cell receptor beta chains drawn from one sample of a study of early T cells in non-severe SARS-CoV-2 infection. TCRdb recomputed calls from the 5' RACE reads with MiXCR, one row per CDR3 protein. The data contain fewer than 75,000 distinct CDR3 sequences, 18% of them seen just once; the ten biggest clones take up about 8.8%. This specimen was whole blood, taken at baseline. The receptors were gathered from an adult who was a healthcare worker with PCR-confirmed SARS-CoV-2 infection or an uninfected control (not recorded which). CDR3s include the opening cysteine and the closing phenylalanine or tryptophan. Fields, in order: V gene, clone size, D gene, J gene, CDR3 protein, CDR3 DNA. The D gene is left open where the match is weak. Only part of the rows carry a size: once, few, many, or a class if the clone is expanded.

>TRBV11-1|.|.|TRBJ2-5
CASSLNRAPQETQYF
TGTGCCAGCAGCCTAAACCGGGCCCCACAAGAGACCCAGTACTTC
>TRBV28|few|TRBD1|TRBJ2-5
CASSRDRENLKETQYF
TGTGCCAGCAGTCGAGACAGGGAAAACCTTAAAGAGACCCAGTACTTC
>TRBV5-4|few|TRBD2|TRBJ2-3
CASSSTPWILATSTDTQYF
TGTGCCAGCAGCTCCACCCCTTGGATACTAGCGACTAGCACAGATACGCAGTATTTT
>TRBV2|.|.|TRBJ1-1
CASSEQIAGATEAFF
TGTGCCAGCAGTGAGCAGATCGCGGGGGCAACTGAAGCTTTCTTT
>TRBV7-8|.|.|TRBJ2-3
CASSPRGGTDTQYF
TGTGCCAGCAGCCCAAGGGGAGGCACAGATACGCAGTATTTT
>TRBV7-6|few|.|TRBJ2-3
CASSLDPGTDTQYF
TGTGCCAGCAGCTTAGATCCAGGCACAGATACGCAGTATTTT
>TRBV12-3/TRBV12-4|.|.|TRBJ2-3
CASSSHTGTQYF
TGTGCCAGCAGTTCCCACACAGGGACGCAGTATTTT
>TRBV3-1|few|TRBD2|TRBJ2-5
CASSHPGTSGRETQYF
TGTGCCAGCAGCCACCCTGGGACTAGCGGTCGAGAGACCCAGTACTTC
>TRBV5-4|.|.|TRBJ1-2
CASMGLWGYTF
TGTGCCAGCATGGGACTGTGGGGCTACACCTTC
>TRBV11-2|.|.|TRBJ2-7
CASSLVGISYEQYF
TGTGCCAGCAGCTTAGTGGGGATCTCCTACGAGCAGTACTTC
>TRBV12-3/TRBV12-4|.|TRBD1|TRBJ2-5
CASSPGDRYQETQYF
TGTGCCAGCAGCCCAGGGGACAGGTACCAAGAGACCCAGTACTTC
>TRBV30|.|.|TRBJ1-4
CAWSVGYSHNKKLFF
TGTGCCTGGAGTGTAGGGTACAGCCACAATAAAAAACTGTTTTTT
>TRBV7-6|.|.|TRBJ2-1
CASSLGHNSYNEQFF
TGTGCCAGCAGCTTGGGACACAATTCCTACAATGAGCAGTTCTTC
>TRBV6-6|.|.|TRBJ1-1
CASSYGGTDTEAFF
TGTGCCAGCAGTTATGGGGGTACGGACACTGAAGCTTTCTTT
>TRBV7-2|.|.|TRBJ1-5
CASSSDLGNQPQHF
TGTGCCAGCAGCTCCGACTTAGGCAATCAGCCCCAGCATTTT
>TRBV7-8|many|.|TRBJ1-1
CASSPVRRERLNTEAFF
TGTGCCAGCAGCCCGGTTAGGAGGGAAAGGTTGAACACTGAAGCTTTCTTT
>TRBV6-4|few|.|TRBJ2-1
CASSDSVAYSYNEQFF
TGTGCCAGCAGTGACTCGGTAGCGTACTCCTACAATGAGCAGTTCTTC
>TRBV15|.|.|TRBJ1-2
CATSRGTPSGYGYTF
TGTGCCACCAGCAGAGGGACACCCTCCGGCTATGGCTACACCTTC
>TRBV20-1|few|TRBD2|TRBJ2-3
CSGESSGRLDTQYF
TGCAGTGGGGAGTCTAGCGGGAGATTAGATACGCAGTATTTT
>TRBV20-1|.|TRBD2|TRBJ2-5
CSAIAGGPYQETQYF
TGCAGTGCAATAGCGGGAGGCCCGTACCAAGAGACCCAGTACTTC
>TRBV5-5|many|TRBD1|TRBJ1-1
CASSIGQGNTEAFF
TGTGCCAGCAGCATAGGACAGGGGAACACTGAAGCTTTCTTT
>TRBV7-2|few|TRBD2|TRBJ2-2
CASSVLAGGTGELFF
TGTGCCAGCAGCGTGCTAGCGGGAGGCACCGGGGAGCTGTTTTTT
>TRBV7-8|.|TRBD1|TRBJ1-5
CASSLVTGGGHQPQHF
TGTGCCAGCAGCTTGGTTACAGGGGGTGGTCATCAGCCCCAGCATTTT
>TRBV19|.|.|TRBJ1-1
CASSPARFEHTEAFF
TGTGCCAGTAGTCCGGCTCGATTTGAGCACACTGAAGCTTTCTTT
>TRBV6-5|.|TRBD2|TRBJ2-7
CASSSTSGRAYYEQYF
TGTGCCAGCAGTTCAACTAGCGGGAGGGCCTACTACGAGCAGTACTTC
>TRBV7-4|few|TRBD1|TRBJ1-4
CASSFFACGTGRKKLFF
TGTGCCAGCAGCTTTTTTGCCTGTGGGACAGGGCGGAAAAAACTGTTTTTT
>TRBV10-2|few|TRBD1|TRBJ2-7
CASSDAGGVYEQYF
TGCGCCAGCAGTGATGCAGGGGGAGTATACGAGCAGTACTTC
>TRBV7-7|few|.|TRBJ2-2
CASSLGRGQAGELFF
TGTGCCAGCAGCTTAGGGCGTGGGCAGGCCGGGGAGCTGTTTTTT
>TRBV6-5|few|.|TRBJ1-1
CASSFDRDEAFF
TGTGCCAGCAGCTTTGACAGAGATGAAGCTTTCTTT
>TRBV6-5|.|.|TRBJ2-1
CASSYAEQGADSSSYNEQFF
TGTGCCAGCAGTTACGCTGAACAGGGTGCGGACTCAAGCTCCTACAATGAGCAGTTCTTC
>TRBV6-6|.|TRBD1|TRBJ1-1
CASSYGATGVSVKTEAFF
TGTGCCAGCAGTTACGGGGCCACAGGGGTTTCTGTGAAAACTGAAGCTTTCTTT
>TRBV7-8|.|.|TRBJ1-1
CASSRTQVGLTEAFF
TGTGCCAGCAGCAGGACTCAGGTGGGACTCACTGAAGCTTTCTTT
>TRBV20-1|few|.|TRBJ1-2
CSATPQGYYGYTF
TGCAGTGCAACTCCACAGGGTTACTATGGCTACACCTTC
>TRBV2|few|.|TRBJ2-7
CASSDTRKYEQYF
TGTGCCAGCAGTGATACCAGAAAGTACGAGCAGTACTTC
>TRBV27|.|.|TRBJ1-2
CASSLSYGFGYTF
TGTGCCAGCAGTTTATCGTACGGGTTTGGCTACACCTTC
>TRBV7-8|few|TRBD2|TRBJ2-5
CASSSGLASETQYF
TGTGCCAGCAGCTCGGGACTAGCGTCAGAGACCCAGTACTTC
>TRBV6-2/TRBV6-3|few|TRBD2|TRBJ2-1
CASRPSGSTNEQFF
TGTGCCAGCAGACCCAGCGGGAGCACAAATGAGCAGTTCTTC
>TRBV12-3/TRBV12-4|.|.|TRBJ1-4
CASSLSQVLDEKLFF
TGTGCCAGCAGTCTATCACAGGTGTTGGATGAAAAACTGTTTTTT
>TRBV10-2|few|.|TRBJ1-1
CATWGTEAFF
TGCGCCACCTGGGGCACTGAAGCTTTCTTT
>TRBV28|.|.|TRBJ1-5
CASSFAGIAARAQHF
TGTGCCAGCAGCTTTGCCGGGATCGCGGCGAGGGCCCAGCATTTT
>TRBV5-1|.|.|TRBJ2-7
CASSGGTAYEQYF
TGCGCCAGCAGCGGCGGGACAGCCTACGAGCAGTACTTC
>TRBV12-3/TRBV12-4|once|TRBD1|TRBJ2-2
CASSYRQGANGELFF
TGTGCCAGCAGTTACAGACAGGGCGCGAACGGGGAGCTGTTTTTT
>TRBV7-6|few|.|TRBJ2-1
CASSLVGGDEQFF
TGTGCCAGCAGCTTAGTTGGGGGCGATGAGCAGTTCTTC
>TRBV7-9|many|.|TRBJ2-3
CASSLATGRQYF
TGTGCCAGCAGCTTGGCAACAGGTCGGCAGTATTTT
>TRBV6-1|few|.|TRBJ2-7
CASSVQGTLYEQYF
TGTGCCAGCAGTGTGCAGGGGACCCTCTACGAGCAGTACTTC
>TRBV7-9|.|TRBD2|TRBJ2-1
CASSLRAGAPSSYNEQFF
TGTGCCAGCAGCTTAAGGGCGGGAGCCCCAAGCTCCTACAATGAGCAGTTCTTC
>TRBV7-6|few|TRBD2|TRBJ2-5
CASSRSGNQETQYF
TGTGCCAGCAGTCGTAGCGGGAACCAAGAGACCCAGTACTTC
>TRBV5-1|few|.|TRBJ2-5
CASSWGAQETQYF
TGCGCCAGCAGCTGGGGGGCACAAGAGACCCAGTACTTC
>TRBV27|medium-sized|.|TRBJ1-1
CASKGDGYEAFF
TGTGCCAGCAAAGGTGATGGCTACGAAGCTTTCTTT
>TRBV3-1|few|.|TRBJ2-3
CASSRQAGQPYF
TGTGCCAGCAGCCGTCAAGCGGGCCAACCGTATTTT